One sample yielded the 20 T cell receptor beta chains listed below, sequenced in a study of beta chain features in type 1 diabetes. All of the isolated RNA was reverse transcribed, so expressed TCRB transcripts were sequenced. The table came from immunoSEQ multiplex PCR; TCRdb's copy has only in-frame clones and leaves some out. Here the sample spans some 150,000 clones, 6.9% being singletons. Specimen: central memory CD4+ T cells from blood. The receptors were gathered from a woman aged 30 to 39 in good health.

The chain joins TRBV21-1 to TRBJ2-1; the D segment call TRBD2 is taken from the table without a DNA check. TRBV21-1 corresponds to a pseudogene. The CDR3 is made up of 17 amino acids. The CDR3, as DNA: TGTGCCAGCAGCAGTCAGACCCCTAGAGGTCTCCACAATGAGCAGTTCTTC. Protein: CASSSQTPRGLHNEQFF.

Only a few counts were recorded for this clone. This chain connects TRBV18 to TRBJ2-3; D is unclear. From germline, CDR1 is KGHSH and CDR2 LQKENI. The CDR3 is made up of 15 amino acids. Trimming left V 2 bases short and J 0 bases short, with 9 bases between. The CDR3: CASSPLADSTDTQYF. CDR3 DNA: TGTGCCAGCTCACCATTGGCGGATAGCACAGATACGCAGTATTTT.

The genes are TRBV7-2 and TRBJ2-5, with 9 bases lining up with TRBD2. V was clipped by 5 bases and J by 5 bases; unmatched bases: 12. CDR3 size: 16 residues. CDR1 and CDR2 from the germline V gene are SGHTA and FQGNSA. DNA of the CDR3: TGTGCCAGCAGCCGGCAGTGGGGCGGGAGGGAGGAGACCCAGTACTTC. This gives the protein CASSRQWGGREETQYF.

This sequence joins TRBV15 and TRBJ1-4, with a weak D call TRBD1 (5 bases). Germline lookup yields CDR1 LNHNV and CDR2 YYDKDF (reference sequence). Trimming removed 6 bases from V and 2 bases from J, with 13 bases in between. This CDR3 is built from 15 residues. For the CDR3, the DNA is TGTGCCACCAGACGACGGGGGAGTACTAATGAAAAACTGTTTTTT. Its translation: CATRRRGSTNEKLFF. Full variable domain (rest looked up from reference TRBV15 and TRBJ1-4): DAMVIQNPRYQVTQFGKPVTLSCSQTLNHNVMYWYQQKSSQAPKLLFHYYDKDFNNEADTPDNFQSRRPNTSFCFLDIRSPGLGDTAMYLCATRRRGSTNEKLFFGSGTQLSVL.

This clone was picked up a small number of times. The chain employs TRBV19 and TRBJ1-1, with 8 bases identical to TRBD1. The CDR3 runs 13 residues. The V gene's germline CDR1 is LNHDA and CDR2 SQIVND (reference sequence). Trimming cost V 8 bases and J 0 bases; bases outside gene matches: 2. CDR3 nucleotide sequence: TGTGCCAGTGGACAGGGACTGAACACTGAAGCTTTCTTT. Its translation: CASGQGLNTEAFF.

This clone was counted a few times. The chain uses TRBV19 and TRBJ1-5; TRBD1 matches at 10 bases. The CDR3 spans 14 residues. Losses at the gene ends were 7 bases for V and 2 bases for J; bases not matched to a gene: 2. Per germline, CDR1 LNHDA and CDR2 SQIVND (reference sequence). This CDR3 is CASTGTGGNQPQHF. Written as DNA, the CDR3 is TGTGCCAGTACCGGGACAGGGGGCAATCAGCCCCAGCATTTT. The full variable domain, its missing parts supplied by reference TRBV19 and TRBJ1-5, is DGGITQSPKYLFRKEGQNVTLSCEQNLNHDAMYWYRQDPGQGLRLIYYSQIVNDFQKGDIAEGYSVSREKKESFPLTVTSAQKNPTAFYLCASTGTGGNQPQHFGDGTRLSIL.

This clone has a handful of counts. In nucleotides, the CDR3 is TGTGCCAGCAGCTTAAATGGAGCGGTTAGCACAGATACGCAGTATTTT. It is translated as CASSLNGAVSTDTQYF. V and J are TRBV7-3 and TRBJ2-3; perhaps TRBD2 as D (5 bases). Looked up from germline, CDR1 is SGHTA and CDR2 is FQGTGA. The V gene lost 1 base and the J gene lost 0 bases, with 11 bases spanning the gap. The CDR3 spans 16 residues.

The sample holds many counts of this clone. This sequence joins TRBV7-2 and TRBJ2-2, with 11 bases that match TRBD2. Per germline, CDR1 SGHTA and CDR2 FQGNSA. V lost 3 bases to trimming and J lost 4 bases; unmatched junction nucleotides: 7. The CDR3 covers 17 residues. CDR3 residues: CASSLKPGLAATGELFF. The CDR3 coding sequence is TGTGCCAGCAGCTTGAAACCGGGACTAGCGGCCACCGGGGAGCTGTTTTTT.

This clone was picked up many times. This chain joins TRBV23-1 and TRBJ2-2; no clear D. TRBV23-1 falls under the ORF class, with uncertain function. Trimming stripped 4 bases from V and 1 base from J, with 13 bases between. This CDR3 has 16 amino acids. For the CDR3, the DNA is TGCGCCAGCAGTCCCGCGAGGCTAAAGAACACCGGGGAGCTGTTTTTT. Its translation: CASSPARLKNTGELFF.

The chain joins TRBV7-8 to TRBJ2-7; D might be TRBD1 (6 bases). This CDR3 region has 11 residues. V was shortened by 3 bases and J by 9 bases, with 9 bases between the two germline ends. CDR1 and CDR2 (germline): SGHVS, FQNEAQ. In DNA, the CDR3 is TGTGCCAGCAGCTTCGACAGGTGGCAGTACTTC. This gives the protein CASSFDRWQYF.

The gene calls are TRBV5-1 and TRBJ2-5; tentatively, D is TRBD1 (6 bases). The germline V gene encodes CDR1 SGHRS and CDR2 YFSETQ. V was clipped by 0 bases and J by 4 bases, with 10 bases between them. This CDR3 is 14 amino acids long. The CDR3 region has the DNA TGCGCCAGCAGCTTGGATGGGGGCCCAGAGACCCAGTACTTC. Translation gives CASSLDGGPETQYF.

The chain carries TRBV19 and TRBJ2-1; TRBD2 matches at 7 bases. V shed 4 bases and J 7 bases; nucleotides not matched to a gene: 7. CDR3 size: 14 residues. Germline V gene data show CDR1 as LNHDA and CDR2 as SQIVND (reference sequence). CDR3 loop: CASSSSSGINEQFF. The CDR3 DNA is TGTGCCAGTAGTAGCTCTAGCGGAATTAATGAGCAGTTCTTC.

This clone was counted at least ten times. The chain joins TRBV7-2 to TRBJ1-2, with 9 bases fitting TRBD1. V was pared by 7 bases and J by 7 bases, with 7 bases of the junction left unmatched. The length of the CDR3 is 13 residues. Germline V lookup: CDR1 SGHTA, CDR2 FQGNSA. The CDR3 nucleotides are TGTGCCAGCAACTTGGACAGGGGTGTTGGCTACACCTTC. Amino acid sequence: CASNLDRGVGYTF.

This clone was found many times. The CDR3: CAHGPFGYEQYF. Written as DNA, the CDR3 is TGTGCCCATGGGCCATTCGGCTACGAGCAGTACTTC. The chain combines TRBV6-1 with TRBJ2-7; no clear D gene. The CDR3 contains 12 residues. The germline gives CDR1 MNHNS, CDR2 SASEGT. V was clipped by 11 bases and J by 3 bases, with 14 bases between them.

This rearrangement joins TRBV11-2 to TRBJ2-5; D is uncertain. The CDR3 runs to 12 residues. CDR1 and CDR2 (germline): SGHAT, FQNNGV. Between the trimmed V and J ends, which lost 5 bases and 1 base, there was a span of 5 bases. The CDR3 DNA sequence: TGTGCCAGCAGCCCGAGCCAAGAGACCCAGTACTTC. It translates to CASSPSQETQYF.

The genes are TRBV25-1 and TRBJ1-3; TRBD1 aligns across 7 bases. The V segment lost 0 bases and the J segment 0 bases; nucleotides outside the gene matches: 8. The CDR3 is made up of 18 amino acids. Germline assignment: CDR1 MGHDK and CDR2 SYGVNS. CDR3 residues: CASSEYGPGQTSGNTIYF. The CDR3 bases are TGTGCCAGCAGTGAATATGGGCCGGGACAGACCTCTGGAAACACCATATATTTT.

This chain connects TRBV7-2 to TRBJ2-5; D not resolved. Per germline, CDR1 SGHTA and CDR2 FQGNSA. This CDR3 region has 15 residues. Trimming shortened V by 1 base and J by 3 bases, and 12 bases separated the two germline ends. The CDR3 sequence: CASSLVSSAEETQYF. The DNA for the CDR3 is TGTGCCAGCAGCTTAGTCTCATCGGCGGAAGAGACCCAGTACTTC.

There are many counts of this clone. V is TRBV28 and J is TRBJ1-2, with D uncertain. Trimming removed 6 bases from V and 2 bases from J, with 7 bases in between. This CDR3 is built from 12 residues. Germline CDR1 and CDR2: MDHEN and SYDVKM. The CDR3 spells CASSGENYGYTF. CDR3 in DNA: TGTGCCAGCAGCGGAGAAAACTATGGCTACACCTTC.

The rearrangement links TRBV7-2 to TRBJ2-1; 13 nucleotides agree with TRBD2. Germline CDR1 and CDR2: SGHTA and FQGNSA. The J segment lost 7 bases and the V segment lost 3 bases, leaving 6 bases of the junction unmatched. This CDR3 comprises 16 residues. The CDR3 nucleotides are TGTGCCAGCAGCTTCGGGACTAGCGGGGAACCTAATGAGCAGTTCTTC. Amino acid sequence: CASSFGTSGEPNEQFF.

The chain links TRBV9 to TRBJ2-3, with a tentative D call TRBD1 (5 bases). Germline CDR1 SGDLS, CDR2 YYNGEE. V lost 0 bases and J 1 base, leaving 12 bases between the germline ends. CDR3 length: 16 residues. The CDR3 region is CASSVEAGWGTDTQYF. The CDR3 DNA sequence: TGTGCCAGCAGCGTAGAGGCAGGGTGGGGCACAGATACGCAGTATTTT.